Following are 17 T cell receptor beta chains from one sample sequenced in a study of shared clonotypes between healthy human individuals (dated by TCRdb to about 2020). CD8 naive samples consisted of CD45RO-negative cells that were positively selected for CCR7, yielding a CD45RA+CCR7+ population without TemRA cells. Library preparation was by the immunoSEQ multiplex PCR assay. TCRdb's version of the immuneACCESS table is confined to in-frame rearrangements and falls short of the full clone set. An unresolved V gene accounts for under half of the shortfall where checked; the remainder is of unknown origin. This sample lists around 1.9 million clones; approximately 94% were detected once. The top ten hold 1.5% to 2% of the sample. The specimen sequenced was naive CD8+ T cells from PBMCs. Taken with the paper, the label for cell subset or site translates to: CD45RA+CCR7+. The receptors were sampled from a man in his late teens or twenties in good health. Some clones in this sample may be carry-over from other donors' samples.

The chain recombines TRBV28 with TRBJ2-3; unclear D gene. CDR1 is MDHEN and CDR2 is SYDVKM in the germline V gene. V dropped 4 bases and J dropped 0 bases, with 8 bases sitting between them. The CDR3 is 14 amino acids. This chain's CDR3 is CASSSMVSTDTQYF. CDR3 bases: TGTGCCAGCAGTTCCATGGTCAGCACAGATACGCAGTATTTT.

The gene calls are TRBV11-2 and TRBJ1-2, with D possibly being TRBD1 (5 bases). CDR3 length equals 15 residues. Deletions cut 1 base from V and 4 bases from J, with 13 bases between. CDR1 and CDR2 from the germline V gene are SGHAT and FQNNGV. The CDR3 DNA is TGTGCCAGCAGCTTAGGAGTGGGACCCGGCTATGGCTACACCTTC. Protein: CASSLGVGPGYGYTF.

CDR3 bases: TGTGCCAGCAGCTTGCCTAGCGTGAACACCGGGGAGCTGTTTTTT. Translation gives CASSLPSVNTGELFF. This chain uses TRBV5-4 with TRBJ2-2; D is perhaps TRBD2 (6 bases). The CDR3 covers 15 residues. V dropped 1 base and J dropped 1 base, with 8 bases sitting between them. CDR1 is SGHNT and CDR2 is YYREEE in the germline V gene (reference sequence).

The chain couples TRBV11-2 to TRBJ2-7, with D maybe TRBD2 (6 bases). The germline V and J ends were trimmed by 1 base and 4 bases, with 23 bases remaining between them. The CDR3 covers 18 residues. Looked up from germline, CDR1 is SGHAT and CDR2 is FQNNGV. The CDR3, as DNA: TGTGCCAGCAGCTTAGTTTTATGGAGGGACTCCCTTTTATACGAGCAGTACTTC. This gives the protein CASSLVLWRDSLLYEQYF.

The V call is TRBV4-1, the J call TRBJ2-1; 8 bases are a match to TRBD1. Germline V gene sequence: CDR1 MGHRA, CDR2 YSYEKL. This CDR3 is built from 17 residues. Trimming took 2 bases from V and 6 from J; bases not matched to a gene: 12. The CDR3 nucleotides are TGCGCCAGCAGCCAAAGTACAGGGGGTTTTACGGGCAATGAGCAGTTCTTC. It translates to CASSQSTGGFTGNEQFF.

The chain employs TRBV7-7 and TRBJ2-5; 9 nucleotides line up with TRBD2. The CDR3 is 13 amino acids. The trim removed 3 bases at V and 11 bases at J, leaving 7 bases unmatched. Germline V gene data show CDR1 as SSHAT and CDR2 as FNYEAQ (reference sequence). CDR3 DNA: TGTGCCAGCAGCTTTTCCTTAAGCGGGAGGCAGTACTTC. This gives the protein CASSFSLSGRQYF.

This clone was observed a handful of times. Other DNA sequences in this sample translate to the same CDR3. The chain carries TRBV27 and TRBJ2-2; the match to TRBD2 covers 11 bases. V was pared by 3 bases and J by 8 bases, with 2 bases of the junction left unmatched. Germline values: CDR1 MNHEY, CDR2 SMNVEV (reference sequence). CDR3 size: 14 residues. The CDR3 coding sequence is TGTGCCAGCAGTTTCGGGACTAGCGGAGGGGAGCTGTTTTTT. This encodes CASSFGTSGGELFF.

This clone was found once. Other DNA sequences in this sample translate to the same CDR3. The CDR3 sequence is CASSFRSGNQPQHF. CDR3 coding DNA: TGTGCCAGCAGTTTTCGGTCAGGAAATCAGCCCCAGCATTTT. The J gene is TRBJ1-5, the V gene TRBV27, with D uncertain. The germline CDR1 and CDR2 sequences are MNHEY and SMNVEV (reference sequence). The CDR3 length is 14 residues. Trimming removed 3 bases at V and 4 bases at J, with 10 bases between.

The rearrangement uses TRBV11-2 and TRBJ2-7; D perhaps matches TRBD1 (6 bases). V was pared by 6 bases and J by 5 bases, with 11 bases between. The germline V gene has CDR1 SGHAT and CDR2 FQNNGV. The CDR3 runs 12 residues. The CDR3 DNA reads as TGTGCCAGCAGTACGGGACACCACGAGCAGTACTTC. It yields the protein CASSTGHHEQYF.

The J gene is TRBJ1-4, the V gene TRBV13, with TRBD1 as a possible D gene (6 bases). This CDR3 has 17 amino acids. V was pared by 5 bases and J by 8 bases, with 24 bases between. Germline V gene lookup returns CDR1 PRHDT and CDR2 FYEKMQ (reference sequence). The CDR3 loop is CASSQEGLQGGQEKLFF. As DNA, the CDR3 is TGTGCCAGCAGCCAAGAAGGACTACAGGGAGGTCAGGAAAAACTGTTTTTT.

The chain is built from TRBV9 and TRBJ2-3, with TRBD2 identical over 8 bases. The V gene's germline CDR1 is SGDLS and CDR2 YYNGEE. This CDR3 has 17 amino acids. The junction had 11 bases not matched to a gene; V was cut back by 4 bases and J by 1 base. This CDR3 is CASSPSSGYTGTDTQYF. The CDR3 bases are TGTGCCAGCAGCCCATCTAGCGGGTATACCGGCACAGATACGCAGTATTTT.

The V gene is TRBV6-6, the J gene TRBJ1-5; the D is unclear. CDR1 and CDR2 (germline): MNHNY, SVGAGI (reference sequence). This CDR3 region has 14 residues. V was clipped by 2 bases and J by 4 bases, with 9 bases between them. Here the CDR3 DNA reads TGTGCCAGCAGTTACGATTGGGTAAATCAGCCCCAGCATTTT. It yields the protein CASSYDWVNQPQHF.

In this sample, this clone turned up once. J is TRBJ2-7 and V is TRBV7-2; the match to TRBD2 covers 7 bases. From germline, CDR1 is SGHTA and CDR2 FQGNSA. The CDR3 is 15 amino acids. J lost 2 bases, V lost 1 base, and 5 bases had no gene match. For the CDR3, the DNA is TGTGCCAGCAGCTTAGTTAGCGGGTGGACCTACGAGCAGTACTTC. Protein sequence: CASSLVSGWTYEQYF.

For the CDR3, the DNA is TGTGCCAGCAGCTCCTTAAGCTCCTACAATGAGCAGTTCTTC. It specifies CASSSLSSYNEQFF. The chain links TRBV5-4 to TRBJ2-1; D ambiguous. This CDR3 is 14 amino acids long. V was clipped by 3 bases and J by 0 bases, with 7 bases between them. From germline, CDR1 is SGHNT and CDR2 YYREEE (reference sequence).

For this clone: This same CDR3 is encoded by further DNA sequences in the sample. The rearrangement links TRBV27 to TRBJ2-2; D is possibly TRBD1 (6 bases). Germline CDR1 MNHEY, CDR2 SMNVEV (reference sequence). The CDR3 sequence is 13 residues long. The V end lost 5 bases, the J end lost 5 bases, and 9 bases lay between the germline ends. CDR3 coding DNA: TGTGCCAGCAGTCAGGGGCGGACCGGGGAGCTGTTTTTT. It is translated as CASSQGRTGELFF.

The rearrangement joins TRBV7-9 to TRBJ1-1, with D perhaps matching TRBD1 (6 bases). The V end was cut by 4 bases, the J end by 0 bases, with 12 bases between. This CDR3 has 15 residues. Germline-derived CDR1 and CDR2 are SEHNR and FQNEAQ (reference sequence). The CDR3 sequence: CASSSLTGLNTEAFF. CDR3 sequence (DNA): TGTGCCAGCAGCTCCCTAACAGGGTTGAACACTGAAGCTTTCTTT.

The rearrangement joins TRBV27 to TRBJ1-2; D is uncertain. Looked up from germline, CDR1 is MNHEY and CDR2 is SMNVEV (reference sequence). The V and J ends lost 8 bases and 3 bases respectively, with 19 bases between them. CDR3 length equals 15 residues. The CDR3 spells CASASTPSNHYGYTF. The CDR3 bases are TGTGCCAGCGCGTCAACACCTAGCAATCACTATGGCTACACCTTC.